This record looks at one T cell receptor beta chain sequence and its context. The target antigen is unknown. This entry is derived from a study of blood T cells in healthy people across ages. The CDR3 totals 14 residues. In germline, CDR1 is MNHNS, CDR2 SASEGT. V trimming: 7 bases; J trimming: 6 bases; junction bases outside the gene matches: 8. Study results and caveats: Diversity of TCR beta per million T cells declined in a roughly linear way with age.

A second PCR of 7 to 11 cycles used a sample-barcoded 5' primer and a J-beta primer mix. Through a template-switch adaptor with 12 random nucleotides, each cDNA molecule received a tag. TCRdb fed the 5' RACE reads into MiXCR, producing one record per CDR3 protein. The sample has roughly 2 million distinct CDR3 sequences, less than 50% seen once. Samples each had at least 5 micrograms of total RNA extracted. The sample was blood. This TCR derives from a woman in her thirties or forties in good health. The chain combines TRBV6-1 with TRBJ2-2; TRBD2 matches 7 bases. The CDR3 loop is CASNRTSRSGELFF. In DNA form, the CDR3 reads TGTGCCAGCAATAGGACTAGTAGGTCCGGGGAGCTGTTTTTT.